This T cell receptor beta chain was sequenced in a study of blood T cell repertoires in COVID-19. As for the study in general: From T cells, B-cell-depleted T cells, or PBMCs came the material, which was cDNA or gDNA.

Some clones are missing from TCRdb's copy, which holds only in-frame ones; the method was immunoSEQ multiplex PCR. The data show 190,000 or so clones, 85% seen once. This CDR3 is 15 amino acids long. Germline lookup yields CDR1 SNHLY and CDR2 FYNNEI. Trimming took off 7 bases at V and 0 bases at J, with 13 bases between the two ends. The chain couples TRBV2 to TRBJ2-1, with D tentatively TRBD2 (5 bases). Material for sequencing was PBMCs or T cells enriched from blood (not recorded which). The clonotype comes from a man aged 35 to 55 who had recovered from COVID-19. The CDR3 spells CASTVAGASYNEQFF. The CDR3 DNA is TGTGCCAGCACCGTCGCGGGTGCCTCCTACAATGAGCAGTTCTTC.